This TCR beta chain was identified in a study of shared clonotypes between healthy human individuals. TCRdb keeps only in-frame clones here, not all; method: immunoSEQ multiplex PCR. The sample records roughly 1.5 million clones, roughly 98% being singletons. V lost 1 base to trimming and J lost 8 bases, with 17 bases between them. Germline CDR1 and CDR2: LGHNA and YSLEER. The CDR3 loop spans 15 amino acids. Sequencing was carried out using naive CD4+ T cells sorted from blood. Described subset: CD45RA+ positively selected. The V gene is TRBV4-3, the J gene TRBJ1-2; tentative D call: TRBD1 (6 bases). This receptor was identified in a man younger than 45 in good health. DNA of the CDR3: TGCGCCAGCAGCCAAGCCCCGGGGGCGTTCGGAGGCTACACCTTC. Translated: CASSQAPGAFGGYTF.